This is a list of T cell receptor beta chains from one sample in a study of T cell responses to AZD1222 COVID-19 vaccine. Sequenced by immunoSEQ multiplex PCR; TCRdb stores in-frame clones only, minus some. In the table there are 15,000 to 20,000 clones, around 82% of which are singletons. This sample comprised peripheral blood, obtained 28 days after the second AZD1222 dose. The source of these receptors is an adult who received the AZD1222 COVID-19 vaccine. Both conserved end residues are trimmed from each CDR3.

v_call: TRBV28
cdr3_aa: ASSSPAGGDNEQF

v_call: TRBV7-2
cdr3_aa: ASSLNAGVQETQY

v_call: TRBV7-2
cdr3_aa: ASREAGGVEQY

v_call: TRBV6-5
cdr3_aa: ASSEGLAGSYEQY

v_call: TRBV5-6
cdr3_aa: ASTERNSQKSGQRPD

v_call: TRBV11-2
cdr3_aa: ASSLEATVNTEAF

v_call: TRBV4-2
cdr3_aa: ASSRAGGAGLTEAF

v_call: TRBV11-2
cdr3_aa: ASSLKNTLAQY

v_call: TRBV28
cdr3_aa: ASKPGDRWETQY

v_call: TRBV28
cdr3_aa: ASSGPGTGAMGGYT

v_call: TRBV9
cdr3_aa: ASSVWGGRVNTEAF

v_call: TRBV5-1
cdr3_aa: ASSRQGAVTGANVLT

v_call: TRBV3-1/TRBV3-2
cdr3_aa: ASSQGMTGDYGYT

v_call: TRBV9
cdr3_aa: ASSPPRSSYNEQF

v_call: TRBV20-1
cdr3_aa: SASGNRVGYT

v_call: TRBV5-1
cdr3_aa: ASSSLDRENTEAF

v_call: TRBV7-9
cdr3_aa: ASSPQIKPGQGFYNEQF

v_call: TRBV7-3
cdr3_aa: ASSLQSGDEQY

v_call: TRBV12-3/TRBV12-4
cdr3_aa: ASSPTGSGEQY

v_call: TRBV7-3
cdr3_aa: ASSWRWGTRAYEQY

v_call: TRBV10-2
cdr3_aa: ASSESKGEGSQPQH

v_call: TRBV11-3
cdr3_aa: ASSWAGDTDTQY

v_call: TRBV28
cdr3_aa: ASSPYTSGSADTQY

v_call: TRBV6-5
cdr3_aa: ASSYLAPPSYEQY

v_call: TRBV9
cdr3_aa: ASSVGPIGTVSYEQY

v_call: TRBV29-1
cdr3_aa: SVEGDPNSGQPQH

v_call: TRBV9
cdr3_aa: ASSTRTGGEQY

v_call: TRBV5-4
cdr3_aa: ASSETSGGPSYEQY

v_call: TRBV18
cdr3_aa: ASSPALAGVGSYEQY

v_call: TRBV18
cdr3_aa: ASSPRTSGHNEQF